This T cell receptor beta chain was obtained from a study of tumor and adjacent non-tumor tissue in lung cancer. This clonotype was recorded once. Its antigen is not identified. Study-wide points: Tumor repertoires had a smaller top 100 clone share than normal lung. Tumor tissue had significantly higher TCR diversity than normal lung.

This sample's RNA came from whole unsorted tissue. This non-tumor lung sample came from over 3 cm beyond the tumor edge. The library came from three nested PCR rounds adapted from ARM-PCR protocols. TCRdb called the multiplex PCR reads again in MiXCR, with one record for every CDR3 protein. The repertoire has approximately 110,000 distinct CDR3 sequences, about 65% of them found once; the top ten carry around 20%. The germline gives CDR1 SQVTM, CDR2 ANQGSEA. This CDR3 spans 15 amino acids. Trimming left V 4 bases short and J 3 bases short, with 19 bases between. The receptor was isolated from a man aged 55 to 70 with non-small cell lung cancer. The sequencing input was distant non-tumor lung tissue. The chain joins TRBV29-1 to TRBJ2-7, with D tentatively TRBD1 (6 bases). Here the CDR3 DNA reads TGCAGCGTTGGCGGTGGTCAGGGGCTGAACTACGAGCAGTACTTC. It yields the protein CSVGGGQGLNYEQYF.